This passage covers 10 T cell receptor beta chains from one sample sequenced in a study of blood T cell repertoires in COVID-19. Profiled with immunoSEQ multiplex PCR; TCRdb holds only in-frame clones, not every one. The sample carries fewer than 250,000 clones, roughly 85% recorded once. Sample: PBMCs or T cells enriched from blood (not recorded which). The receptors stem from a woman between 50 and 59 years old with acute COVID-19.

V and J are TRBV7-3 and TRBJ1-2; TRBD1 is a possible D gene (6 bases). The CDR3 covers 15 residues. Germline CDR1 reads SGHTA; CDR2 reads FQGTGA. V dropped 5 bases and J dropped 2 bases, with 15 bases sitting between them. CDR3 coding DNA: TGTGCCAGCAGCCACTCCGGGACAACAAACTATGGCTACACCTTC. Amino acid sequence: CASSHSGTTNYGYTF.

CDR3 region: CAFAGSLTDTQYF. CDR3 nucleotide sequence: TGTGCCTTTGCCGGGTCCCTCACAGATACGCAGTATTTT. The chain links TRBV30 to TRBJ2-3, with D uncertain. The germline CDR1 and CDR2 sequences are GTSNPN and SVGIG (reference sequence). The CDR3 is made up of 13 amino acids. Trimming took 7 bases from V and 2 from J, leaving 13 bases between them.

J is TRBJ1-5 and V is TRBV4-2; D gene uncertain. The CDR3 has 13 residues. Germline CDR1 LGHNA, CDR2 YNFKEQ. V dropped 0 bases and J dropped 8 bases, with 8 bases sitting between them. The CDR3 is CASSQDPVKPQHF. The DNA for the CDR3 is TGTGCCAGCAGCCAAGATCCGGTCAAGCCCCAGCATTTT.

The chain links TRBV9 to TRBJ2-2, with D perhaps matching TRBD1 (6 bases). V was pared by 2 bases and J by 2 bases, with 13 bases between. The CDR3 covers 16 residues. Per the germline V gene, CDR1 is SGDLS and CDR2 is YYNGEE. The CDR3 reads CASSVTVGANTGELFF. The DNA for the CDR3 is TGTGCCAGCAGCGTGACAGTGGGGGCCAACACCGGGGAGCTGTTTTTT.

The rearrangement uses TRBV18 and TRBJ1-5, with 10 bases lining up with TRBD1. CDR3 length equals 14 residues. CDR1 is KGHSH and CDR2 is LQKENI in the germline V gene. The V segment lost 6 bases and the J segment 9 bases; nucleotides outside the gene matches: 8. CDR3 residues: CASSRDRGPWPQHF. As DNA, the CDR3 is TGTGCCAGCTCTCGGGACAGGGGCCCTTGGCCCCAGCATTTT.

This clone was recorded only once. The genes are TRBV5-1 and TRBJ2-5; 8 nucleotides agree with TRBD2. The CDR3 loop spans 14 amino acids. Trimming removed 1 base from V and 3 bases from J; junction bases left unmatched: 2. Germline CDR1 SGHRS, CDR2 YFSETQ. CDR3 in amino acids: CASSLQRGKETQYF. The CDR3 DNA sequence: TGCGCCAGCAGCTTGCAGCGGGGGAAAGAGACCCAGTACTTC.

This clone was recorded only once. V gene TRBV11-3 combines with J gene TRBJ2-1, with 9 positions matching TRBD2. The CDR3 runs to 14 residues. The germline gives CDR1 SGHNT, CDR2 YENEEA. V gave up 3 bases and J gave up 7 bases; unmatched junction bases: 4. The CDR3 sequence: CASSLASGENEQFF. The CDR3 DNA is TGTGCCAGCAGCTTGGCTAGCGGGGAAAATGAGCAGTTCTTC.

The CDR3 reads CASSNGNYGYTF. For the CDR3, the DNA is TGTGCCAGTAGTAACGGGAACTATGGCTACACCTTC. The rearrangement uses TRBV19 and TRBJ1-2; no reliable D call. Germline CDR1 and CDR2: LNHDA and SQIVND (reference sequence). This CDR3 region has 12 residues. The V gene lost 4 bases and the J gene lost 2 bases, with 5 bases spanning the gap.

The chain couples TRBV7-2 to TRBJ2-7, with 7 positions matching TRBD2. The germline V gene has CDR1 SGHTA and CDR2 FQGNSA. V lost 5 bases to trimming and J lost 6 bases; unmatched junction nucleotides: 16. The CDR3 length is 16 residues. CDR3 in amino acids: CASSPRSGVSPGEQYF. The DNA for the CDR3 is TGTGCCAGCAGCCCCCGGAGCGGGGTAAGTCCCGGCGAGCAGTACTTC. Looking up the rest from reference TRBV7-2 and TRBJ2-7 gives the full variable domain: GAGVSQSPSNKVTEKGKDVELRCDPISGHTALYWYRQSLGQGLEFLIYFQGNSAPDKSGLPSDRFSAERTGGSVSTLTIQRTQQEDSAVYLCASSPRSGVSPGEQYFGPGTRLTVT.

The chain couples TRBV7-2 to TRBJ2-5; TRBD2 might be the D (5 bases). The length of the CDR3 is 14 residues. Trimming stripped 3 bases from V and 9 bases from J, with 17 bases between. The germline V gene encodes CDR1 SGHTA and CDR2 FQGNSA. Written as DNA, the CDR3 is TGTGCCAGCAGCTTGGGTGGCTCCGAGAGGGCCCAGTACTTC. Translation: CASSLGGSERAQYF.